This TCR beta chain was documented in a study of sequential checkpoint blockade in melanoma. Study background: Each arm's sequence ended with maintenance nivolumab.

Treatment denoted: randomized to nivolumab then ipilimumab (arm A) or the reverse (arm B). Some clones are missing from TCRdb's copy, which holds only in-frame ones; the method was immunoSEQ multiplex PCR. The table has under 20,000 clones, around 77% seen once. The CDR3 is made up of 18 amino acids. The V gene end was trimmed by 2 bases and the J gene end by 0 bases; junction bases not matched to a gene: 12. Germline lookup yields CDR1 GTSNPN and CDR2 SVGIG (reference sequence). The rearrangement joins TRBV30 to TRBJ1-2, with 10 bases aligning to TRBD1. Sequencing was performed on CD8+ T cells sorted from blood (inferred from file names), taken from a patient given nivolumab and ipilimumab in sequence. The origin of this receptor is a human donor with melanoma. The CDR3 region has the DNA TGTGCCTGGAGTCCACCCCGGGACAGGGGTTGGGCTAACTATGGCTACACCTTC. Encoded protein: CAWSPPRDRGWANYGYTF.